What follows describes a single T cell receptor beta chain. This entry is derived from a study of blood T cell repertoires in COVID-19. Profiling relied on immunoSEQ multiplex PCR, and the TCRdb table lists in-frame clones only, not all of them. The sample contains 150,000 to 200,000 clones, about nine tenths of which appear only once. V was pared by 8 bases and J by 2 bases, with 12 bases between. Looked up from germline, CDR1 is MDHEN and CDR2 is SYDVKM. The CDR3 runs 13 residues. V usage is TRBV28 and J usage is TRBJ1-2, with D possibly matching TRBD1 (5 bases). Sequences were obtained from PBMCs or T cells enriched from blood (not recorded which). The sequence was collected from a woman aged 18-29 years who had recovered from COVID-19. CDR3 amino acids: CASASGQNYGYTF. CDR3 in DNA: TGTGCCAGCGCCTCAGGGCAAAACTATGGCTACACCTTC.